The 3 T cell receptor beta chains below come from one sample, sequenced in a study of blood T cell repertoires in COVID-19. TCRdb's copy holds only in-frame clones and misses some; the assay was immunoSEQ multiplex PCR. The data show 250,000 to 300,000 clones, with roughly nine tenths seen just once and less than 1% held by the top ten. The sequenced sample was peripheral blood. The source is a woman aged 40 to 50 who had recovered from COVID-19.

The rearrangement joins TRBV19 to TRBJ2-1; 7 nucleotides agree with TRBD2. The V gene end was trimmed by 6 bases and the J gene end by 9 bases; junction bases not matched to a gene: 11. The germline CDR1 and CDR2 sequences are LNHDA and SQIVND (reference sequence). The CDR3 runs 14 residues. CDR3 protein: CASRPLSGTGEQFF. The CDR3 coding sequence is TGTGCCAGTAGACCTCTGAGCGGGACGGGTGAGCAGTTCTTC. The full variable domain, its missing parts supplied by reference TRBV19 and TRBJ2-1, is DGGITQSPKYLFRKEGQNVTLSCEQNLNHDAMYWYRQDPGQGLRLIYYSQIVNDFQKGDIAEGYSVSREKKESFPLTVTSAQKNPTAFYLCASRPLSGTGEQFFGPGTRLTVL.

The genes are TRBV29-1 and TRBJ2-5, with D hard to call. CDR1 is SQVTM, CDR2 ANQGSEA, per germline. The length of the CDR3 is 11 residues. Trimming shortened V by 3 bases and J by 2 bases, and 4 bases separated the two germline ends. The CDR3 spells CSVDQQETQYF. DNA of the CDR3: TGCAGCGTTGACCAGCAAGAGACCCAGTACTTC.

The rearrangement links TRBV10-3 to TRBJ2-5, with D possibly matching TRBD1 (5 bases). CDR3 length equals 15 residues. Per the germline V gene, CDR1 is ENHRY and CDR2 is SYGVKD. Trimming stripped 0 bases from V and 5 bases from J, with 13 bases between. Written as DNA, the CDR3 is TGTGCCATCAGTGAGTCGACGACAGTCCGGGAGACCCAGTACTTC. It translates to CAISESTTVRETQYF.